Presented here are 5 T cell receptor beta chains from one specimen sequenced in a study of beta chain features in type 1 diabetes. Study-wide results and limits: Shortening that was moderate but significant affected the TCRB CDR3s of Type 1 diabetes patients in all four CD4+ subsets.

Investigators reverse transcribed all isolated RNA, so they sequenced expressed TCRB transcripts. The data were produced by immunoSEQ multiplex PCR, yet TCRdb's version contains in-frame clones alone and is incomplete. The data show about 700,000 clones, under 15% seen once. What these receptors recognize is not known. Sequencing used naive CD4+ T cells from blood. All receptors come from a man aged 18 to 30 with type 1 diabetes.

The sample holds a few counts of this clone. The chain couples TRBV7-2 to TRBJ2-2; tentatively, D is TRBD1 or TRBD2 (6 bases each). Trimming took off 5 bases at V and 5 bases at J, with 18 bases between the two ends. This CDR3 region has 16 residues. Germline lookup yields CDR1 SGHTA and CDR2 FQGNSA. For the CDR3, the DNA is TGTGCCAGCAGCAAAAGGGTACAGGGAGGAACCGGGGAGCTGTTTTTT. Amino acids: CASSKRVQGGTGELFF.

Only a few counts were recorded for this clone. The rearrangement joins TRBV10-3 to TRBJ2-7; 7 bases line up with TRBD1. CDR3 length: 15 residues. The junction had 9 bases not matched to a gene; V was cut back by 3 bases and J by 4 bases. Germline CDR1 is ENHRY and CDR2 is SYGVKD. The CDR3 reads CAISESGDSTYEQYF. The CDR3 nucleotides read TGTGCCATCAGTGAAAGTGGGGACAGTACGTACGAGCAGTACTTC.

CDR3 DNA sequence: TGTGCCACCAGCAGAGATCCGGCATTCACTGAAGCTTTCTTT. This encodes CATSRDPAFTEAFF. V usage is TRBV15 and J usage is TRBJ1-1; D call uncertain. The germline CDR1 and CDR2 sequences are LNHNV and YYDKDF (reference sequence). The V end lost 0 bases, the J end lost 4 bases, and 9 bases lay between the germline ends. The CDR3 has 14 residues.

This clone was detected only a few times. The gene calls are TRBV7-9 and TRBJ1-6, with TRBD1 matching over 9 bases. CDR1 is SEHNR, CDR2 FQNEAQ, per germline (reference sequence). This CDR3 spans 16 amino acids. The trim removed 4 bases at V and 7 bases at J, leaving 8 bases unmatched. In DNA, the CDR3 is TGTGCCAGCAGCTCCTACAGGGGGCCCCTGAATTCACCCCTCCACTTT. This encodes CASSSYRGPLNSPLHF.

The CDR3 here is CASSLAGDSSYEQYF. Here the CDR3 DNA reads TGTGCCAGCAGCTTAGCAGGTGACAGCTCCTACGAGCAGTACTTC. The rearrangement links TRBV7-9 to TRBJ2-7; a possible D gene is TRBD1 (5 bases). The germline V and J ends were trimmed by 0 bases and 0 bases, with 9 bases remaining between them. Germline CDR1 is SEHNR and CDR2 is FQNEAQ (reference sequence). The CDR3 spans 15 residues.